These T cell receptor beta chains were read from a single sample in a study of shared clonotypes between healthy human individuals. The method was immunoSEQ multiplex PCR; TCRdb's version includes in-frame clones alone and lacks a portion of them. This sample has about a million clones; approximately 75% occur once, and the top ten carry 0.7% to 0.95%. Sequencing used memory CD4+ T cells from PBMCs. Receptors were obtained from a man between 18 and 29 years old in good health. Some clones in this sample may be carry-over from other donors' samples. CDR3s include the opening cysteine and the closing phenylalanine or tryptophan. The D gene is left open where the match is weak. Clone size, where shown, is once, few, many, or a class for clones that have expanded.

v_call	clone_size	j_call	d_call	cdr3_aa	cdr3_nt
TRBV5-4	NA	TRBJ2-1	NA	CASSLVGLGNEQFF	TGTGCCAGCAGCTTGGTCGGACTGGGGAATGAGCAGTTCTTC
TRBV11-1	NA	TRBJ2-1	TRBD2	CASSLLAGTYNEQFF	TGTGCCAGCAGCTTATTAGCGGGAACCTACAATGAGCAGTTCTTC
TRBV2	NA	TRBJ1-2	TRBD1	CASGSFGTAINYGYTF	TGTGCCAGCGGCTCCTTCGGGACAGCGATTAACTATGGCTACACCTTC
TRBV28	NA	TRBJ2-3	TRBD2	CASSFGGRLAGGPSTDTQYF	TGTGCCAGCAGTTTCGGAGGGAGACTAGCGGGAGGGCCTAGCACAGATACGCAGTATTTT
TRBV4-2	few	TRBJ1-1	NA	CASSQDLSNTEAFF	TGTGCCAGCAGCCAAGACCTCTCGAACACTGAAGCTTTCTTT
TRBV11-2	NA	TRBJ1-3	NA	CASSRISDGNTIYF	TGTGCCAGCAGCCGAATATCGGATGGAAACACCATATATTTT
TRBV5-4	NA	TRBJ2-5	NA	CASSQWQETQYF	TGTGCCAGCAGCCAATGGCAAGAGACCCAGTACTTC
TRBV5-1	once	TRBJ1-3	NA	CASSRDGVSGNTIYF	TGCGCCAGCAGCCGGGACGGAGTTTCTGGAAACACCATATATTTT
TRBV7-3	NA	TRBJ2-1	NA	CASSRPGLGGEQFF	TGTGCCAGCAGCCGACCGGGACTCGGGGGTGAGCAGTTCTTC
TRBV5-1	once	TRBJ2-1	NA	CASSLNPGANNEQFF	TGCGCCAGCAGCTTAAATCCAGGGGCAAACAATGAGCAGTTCTTC
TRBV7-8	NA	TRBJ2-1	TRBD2	CASSLARGRNNEQFF	TGTGCCAGCAGCTTAGCGCGCGGGAGAAACAATGAGCAGTTCTTC
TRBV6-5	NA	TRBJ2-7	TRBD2	CASSYSSGRGYEQYF	TGTGCCAGCAGTTATTCTAGCGGGAGGGGCTACGAGCAGTACTTC
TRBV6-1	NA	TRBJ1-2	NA	CASSLTELYGYTF	TGTGCCAGCAGCCTGACGGAGCTCTATGGCTACACCTTC
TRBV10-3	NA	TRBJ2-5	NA	CAISVLGEETQYF	TGTGCCATCAGTGTCCTCGGGGAAGAGACCCAGTACTTC
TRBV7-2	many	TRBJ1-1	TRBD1	CASSPPGQGAGAFF	TGTGCCAGCAGCCCGCCGGGACAGGGGGCCGGCGCTTTCTTT
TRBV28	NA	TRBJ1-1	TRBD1	CASSPAGQGGWTEAFF	TGTGCCAGCAGCCCCGCCGGACAGGGCGGCTGGACTGAAGCTTTCTTT
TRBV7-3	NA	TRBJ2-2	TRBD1	CASSLQGAGELFF	TGTGCCAGCAGCTTACAGGGGGCCGGGGAGCTGTTTTTT